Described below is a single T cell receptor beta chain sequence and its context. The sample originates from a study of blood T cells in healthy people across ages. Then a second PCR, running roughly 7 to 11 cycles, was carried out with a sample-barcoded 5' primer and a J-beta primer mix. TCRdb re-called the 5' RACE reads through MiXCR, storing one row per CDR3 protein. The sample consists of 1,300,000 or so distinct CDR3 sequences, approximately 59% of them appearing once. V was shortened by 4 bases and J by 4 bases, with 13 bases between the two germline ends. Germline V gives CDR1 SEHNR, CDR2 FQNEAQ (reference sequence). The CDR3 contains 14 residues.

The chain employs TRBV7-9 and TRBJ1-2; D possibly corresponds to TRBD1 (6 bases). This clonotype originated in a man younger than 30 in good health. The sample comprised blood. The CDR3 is CASSSTTGLYGYTF. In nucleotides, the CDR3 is TGTGCCAGCAGCTCCACGACAGGACTCTATGGCTACACCTTC.